A selection of T cell receptor beta chains follows, all from one sample in a study of Ad26.COV2.S vaccination and SARS-CoV-2 variants. Only in-frame clones appear in the TCRdb table, and some are missing; sequencing was by immunoSEQ multiplex PCR. The sample has 300,000 to 400,000 clones, around 90% seen once. This specimen consisted of peripheral blood, obtained in a trial of Ad26.COV2.S vaccine versus placebo. The receptor set was obtained from a person aged 18-65 years who received the Ad26.COV2.S COVID-19 vaccine or a placebo. Each CDR3 is given with its conserved first and last residue. Each record gives: D gene, clone size, J gene, V gene, CDR3 protein, CDR3 DNA. D genes are given only for firm matches. Size values are once, few and many counts, or a class for expanded clones, and some rows have none.

D gene: TRBD2; clone size: .; J gene: TRBJ2-1; V gene: TRBV18; CDR3 protein: CASSPRTSGTNEQFF; CDR3 DNA: TGTGCCAGCTCACCCCGGACTAGCGGGACCAATGAGCAGTTCTTC
D gene: .; clone size: .; J gene: TRBJ2-5; V gene: TRBV30; CDR3 protein: CAWSLGIQETQYF; CDR3 DNA: TGTGCCTGGAGTCTCGGGATTCAAGAGACCCAGTACTTC
D gene: .; clone size: once; J gene: TRBJ2-2; V gene: TRBV19; CDR3 protein: CASTPQQVWDGELFF; CDR3 DNA: TGTGCCAGTACCCCTCAACAGGTCTGGGACGGGGAGCTGTTTTTT
D gene: .; clone size: .; J gene: TRBJ2-7; V gene: TRBV27; CDR3 protein: CASSPGFAEQYF; CDR3 DNA: TGTGCCAGCAGTCCTGGATTCGCCGAGCAGTACTTC
D gene: TRBD1; clone size: .; J gene: TRBJ1-1; V gene: TRBV27; CDR3 protein: CASSWDRGLTEAFF; CDR3 DNA: TGTGCCAGCAGTTGGGACAGGGGGCTGACTGAAGCTTTCTTT
D gene: TRBD2; clone size: .; J gene: TRBJ2-2; V gene: TRBV2; CDR3 protein: CASRSSGGAVTGELFF; CDR3 DNA: TGTGCCAGCAGGTCTAGCGGGGGGGCCGTAACCGGGGAGCTGTTTTTT
D gene: TRBD1; clone size: .; J gene: TRBJ1-4; V gene: TRBV28; CDR3 protein: CASSSFTGDSGNEKLFF; CDR3 DNA: TGTGCCAGCAGTTCTTTCACCGGGGACAGCGGTAATGAAAAACTGTTTTTT
D gene: TRBD2; clone size: .; J gene: TRBJ2-1; V gene: TRBV7-9; CDR3 protein: CASSPPETPIAGSHNEQFF; CDR3 DNA: TGTGCCAGCAGCCCACCTGAAACCCCCATAGCGGGCAGTCACAATGAGCAGTTCTTC
D gene: .; clone size: .; J gene: TRBJ1-2; V gene: TRBV21-1; CDR3 protein: CASPNLMTGDYGYTF; CDR3 DNA: TGTGCCAGCCCCAATCTGATGACAGGGGACTATGGCTACACCTTC
D gene: .; clone size: .; J gene: TRBJ2-5; V gene: TRBV10-2; CDR3 protein: CASSDILAGPSETQYF; CDR3 DNA: TGCGCCAGCAGTGATATTTTAGCAGGGCCCTCGGAGACCCAGTACTTC
D gene: TRBD1; clone size: .; J gene: TRBJ2-1; V gene: TRBV28; CDR3 protein: CASWTGRYNEQFF; CDR3 DNA: TGTGCCAGCTGGACAGGACGCTACAATGAGCAGTTCTTC
D gene: .; clone size: .; J gene: TRBJ1-6; V gene: TRBV25-1; CDR3 protein: CASSDGLYNSPLHF; CDR3 DNA: TGTGCCAGCAGTGACGGGCTATATAATTCACCCCTCCACTTT
D gene: .; clone size: .; J gene: TRBJ2-3; V gene: TRBV24-1; CDR3 protein: CATKGPITTDTQYF; CDR3 DNA: TGTGCCACCAAAGGGCCCATTACTACAGATACGCAGTATTTT
D gene: .; clone size: .; J gene: TRBJ1-2; V gene: TRBV4-2; CDR3 protein: CASSQDTGSGYTF; CDR3 DNA: TGTGCCAGCAGCCAAGATACAGGCTCGGGCTACACCTTC
D gene: .; clone size: few; J gene: TRBJ1-2; V gene: TRBV2; CDR3 protein: CASSAGPNYGYTF; CDR3 DNA: TGTGCCAGCAGCGCGGGGCCCAACTATGGCTACACCTTC
D gene: TRBD1; clone size: .; J gene: TRBJ1-2; V gene: TRBV9; CDR3 protein: CASGTGNYGYTF; CDR3 DNA: TGTGCCAGCGGGACAGGAAACTATGGCTACACCTTT
D gene: TRBD1; clone size: few; J gene: TRBJ1-2; V gene: TRBV28; CDR3 protein: CASRPNAVRDREDGYTF; CDR3 DNA: TGTGCCAGCAGACCCAATGCTGTCCGGGACAGGGAGGATGGCTACACCTTC
D gene: .; clone size: .; J gene: TRBJ2-2; V gene: TRBV7-2; CDR3 protein: CASSLARGAGELFF; CDR3 DNA: TGTGCCAGCAGCTTAGCGCGAGGGGCCGGGGAGCTGTTTTTT
D gene: TRBD2; clone size: .; J gene: TRBJ2-1; V gene: TRBV9; CDR3 protein: CASSPRVSGGLVEQFF; CDR3 DNA: TGTGCCAGCAGCCCCCGGGTAAGCGGGGGGCTTGTTGAGCAGTTCTTC
D gene: TRBD1; clone size: .; J gene: TRBJ1-2; V gene: TRBV6-5; CDR3 protein: CASSSDRGYGYTF; CDR3 DNA: TGTGCCAGCAGTTCTGACAGGGGCTATGGCTACACCTTC
D gene: .; clone size: .; J gene: TRBJ1-6; V gene: TRBV7-8; CDR3 protein: CASRPNRVFSSYNSPLHF; CDR3 DNA: TGTGCCAGCAGACCCAACAGGGTCTTCAGCTCCTATAATTCACCCCTCCACTTT
D gene: .; clone size: .; J gene: TRBJ2-1; V gene: TRBV7-9; CDR3 protein: CASSPHMSPYNEQFF; CDR3 DNA: TGTGCCAGCAGCCCTCACATGAGTCCCTACAATGAGCAGTTCTTC
D gene: .; clone size: .; J gene: TRBJ2-3; V gene: TRBV12-5; CDR3 protein: CASGGGLSTDTQYF; CDR3 DNA: TGTGCTAGTGGTGGGGGGCTGAGCACAGATACGCAGTATTTT
D gene: .; clone size: .; J gene: TRBJ2-2; V gene: TRBV6-4; CDR3 protein: CASSVEAYGELFF; CDR3 DNA: TGTGCCAGCAGTGTGGAAGCCTACGGGGAGCTGTTTTTT
D gene: .; clone size: .; J gene: TRBJ2-2; V gene: TRBV19; CDR3 protein: CASIPPSTGTNTGELFF; CDR3 DNA: TGTGCCAGTATCCCACCGAGTACAGGGACGAACACCGGGGAGCTGTTTTTT
D gene: .; clone size: few; J gene: TRBJ1-2; V gene: TRBV6-5; CDR3 protein: CAILSTAGGGYTF; CDR3 DNA: TGTGCCATCCTCTCAACCGCGGGGGGTGGCTACACCTTC
D gene: TRBD2; clone size: .; J gene: TRBJ2-2; V gene: TRBV19; CDR3 protein: CATSGTSLTGELFF; CDR3 DNA: TGTGCCACCTCCGGGACTAGCCTCACCGGGGAGCTGTTTTTT
D gene: TRBD2; clone size: .; J gene: TRBJ2-5; V gene: TRBV18; CDR3 protein: CASSPGTSGKETQYF; CDR3 DNA: TGTGCCAGCTCACCAGGGACTAGCGGAAAAGAGACCCAGTACTTC
D gene: TRBD1; clone size: .; J gene: TRBJ1-2; V gene: TRBV12-3/TRBV12-4; CDR3 protein: CASRGWTGSDTF; CDR3 DNA: TGTGCCAGCAGGGGGTGGACAGGTTCCGACACCTTC
D gene: .; clone size: .; J gene: TRBJ1-1; V gene: TRBV28; CDR3 protein: CASSRNTEAFF; CDR3 DNA: TGTGCCAGCAGTCGGAACACTGAAGCTTTCTTT
D gene: .; clone size: .; J gene: TRBJ1-2; V gene: TRBV3-1/TRBV3-2; CDR3 protein: CASSQTEEGLLRGGYTF; CDR3 DNA: TGTGCCAGCAGCCAGACGGAGGAGGGACTCTTAAGGGGTGGCTACACCTTC
D gene: .; clone size: .; J gene: TRBJ2-1; V gene: TRBV7-6; CDR3 protein: CASSFFGGTGEQFF; CDR3 DNA: TGTGCCAGCAGCTTCTTCGGGGGCACCGGTGAGCAGTTCTTC
D gene: .; clone size: .; J gene: TRBJ1-1; V gene: TRBV4-3; CDR3 protein: CASSQDFSGGGEAFF; CDR3 DNA: TGCGCCAGCAGCCAAGATTTTAGCGGGGGGGGTGAAGCTTTCTTT
D gene: .; clone size: .; J gene: TRBJ2-5; V gene: TRBV3-1/TRBV3-2; CDR3 protein: CASSPGLAGDETQYF; CDR3 DNA: TGTGCCAGCAGCCCAGGACTGGCGGGTGATGAGACCCAGTACTTC
D gene: .; clone size: .; J gene: TRBJ2-2; V gene: TRBV7-2; CDR3 protein: CASSLGQNTGELFF; CDR3 DNA: TGTGCCAGCAGCCTGGGACAGAACACCGGGGAGCTGTTTTTT
D gene: .; clone size: .; J gene: TRBJ2-5; V gene: TRBV15; CDR3 protein: CATSRDSWEETQYF; CDR3 DNA: TGTGCCACCAGCAGAGATTCGTGGGAAGAGACCCAGTACTTC
D gene: .; clone size: .; J gene: TRBJ1-3; V gene: TRBV9; CDR3 protein: CASSAHTGTISGNTIYF; CDR3 DNA: TGTGCCAGCAGCGCCCACACCGGGACAATCTCTGGAAACACCATATATTTT
D gene: TRBD1; clone size: .; J gene: TRBJ2-2; V gene: TRBV9; CDR3 protein: CASSVPWTGGDTGELFF; CDR3 DNA: TGTGCCAGCAGCGTTCCCTGGACAGGGGGCGACACCGGGGAGCTGTTTTTT
D gene: .; clone size: .; J gene: TRBJ1-4; V gene: TRBV18; CDR3 protein: CASSPSVGETNEKLFF; CDR3 DNA: TGTGCCAGCTCACCTTCGGTGGGCGAAACTAATGAAAAACTGTTTTTT
D gene: .; clone size: .; J gene: TRBJ2-7; V gene: TRBV6-1; CDR3 protein: CASSELGRRILYEQYF; CDR3 DNA: TGTGCCAGCAGTGAACTGGGAAGACGGATACTTTACGAGCAGTACTTC
D gene: .; clone size: many; J gene: TRBJ2-1; V gene: TRBV6-2/TRBV6-3; CDR3 protein: CASSYSIRNEQFF; CDR3 DNA: TGTGCCAGCAGTTACTCTATTCGCAATGAGCAGTTCTTC
D gene: TRBD1; clone size: .; J gene: TRBJ2-5; V gene: TRBV7-7; CDR3 protein: CASSSSQGVVGETQYF; CDR3 DNA: TGTGCCAGCAGCTCCTCCCAGGGGGTGGTAGGGGAGACCCAGTACTTC
D gene: .; clone size: .; J gene: TRBJ1-4; V gene: TRBV5-1; CDR3 protein: CARTARNEKLFF; CDR3 DNA: TGCGCCAGGACCGCTCGGAACGAAAAACTGTTTTTT
D gene: TRBD1; clone size: once; J gene: TRBJ1-1; V gene: TRBV9; CDR3 protein: CASSVVGQGAYEAFF; CDR3 DNA: TGTGCCAGCAGCGTAGTGGGACAGGGGGCCTATGAAGCTTTCTTT
D gene: .; clone size: .; J gene: TRBJ2-1; V gene: TRBV11-3; CDR3 protein: CASSPRTTTNEQFF; CDR3 DNA: TGTGCCAGCAGCCCGCGGACTACTACTAATGAGCAGTTCTTC
D gene: .; clone size: .; J gene: TRBJ1-2; V gene: TRBV7-8; CDR3 protein: CASSLAGDISNYGYTF; CDR3 DNA: TGTGCCAGCAGCTTAGCCGGGGACATCTCTAACTATGGCTACACCTTC
D gene: .; clone size: .; J gene: TRBJ2-1; V gene: TRBV5-1; CDR3 protein: CASSLGLVTTGNEQFF; CDR3 DNA: TGCGCCAGCAGCTTGGGTTTAGTGACCACCGGGAATGAGCAGTTCTTC
D gene: .; clone size: .; J gene: TRBJ1-2; V gene: TRBV20-1; CDR3 protein: CSAPGEGYTF; CDR3 DNA: TGCAGTGCCCCCGGTGAGGGCTACACCTTC
D gene: TRBD1; clone size: .; J gene: TRBJ1-2; V gene: TRBV7-2; CDR3 protein: CASSLEPRGPYGYTF; CDR3 DNA: TGTGCCAGCAGCTTAGAACCTAGGGGGCCCTATGGCTACACCTTC
D gene: .; clone size: few; J gene: TRBJ2-3; V gene: TRBV6-5; CDR3 protein: CASSYDSTDTQYF; CDR3 DNA: TGTGCCAGCAGTTACGACAGCACAGATACGCAGTATTTT
D gene: .; clone size: .; J gene: TRBJ2-7; V gene: TRBV18; CDR3 protein: CASSRGTAYEQYF; CDR3 DNA: TGTGCCAGCTCGCGCGGGACAGCTTACGAGCAGTACTTC
D gene: TRBD1; clone size: .; J gene: TRBJ1-4; V gene: TRBV9; CDR3 protein: CASSVGQGFEKLFF; CDR3 DNA: TGTGCCAGCAGCGTAGGACAGGGATTCGAAAAACTGTTTTTT
D gene: .; clone size: .; J gene: TRBJ1-5; V gene: TRBV10-3; CDR3 protein: CAISVQGGNQPQHF; CDR3 DNA: TGTGCCATCAGTGTACAGGGAGGCAATCAGCCCCAGCATTTT
D gene: .; clone size: .; J gene: TRBJ1-1; V gene: TRBV18; CDR3 protein: CASTGTTNTEAFF; CDR3 DNA: TGTGCCAGCACCGGGACAACAAACACTGAAGCTTTCTTT
D gene: TRBD1; clone size: .; J gene: TRBJ1-5; V gene: TRBV19; CDR3 protein: CASQQGESNQPQHF; CDR3 DNA: TGTGCCAGCCAACAGGGGGAGAGCAATCAGCCCCAGCATTTT